This T cell receptor beta chain was recovered during a study of T cell responses to AZD1222 COVID-19 vaccine. With V trimmed by 10 bases and J by 2 bases, 5 bases remained unmatched. CDR3 length equals 12 residues. Germline lookup yields CDR1 MNHEY and CDR2 SVGAGI. A remark on this clone: Its specificity is not known.

Study-wide points: Variant regions that are unmutated are reportedly the target of nearly half of spike-specific TCRs.

Profiling relied on immunoSEQ multiplex PCR, and the TCRdb table lists in-frame clones only, not all of them. Here the sample spans under 200,000 clones, around 90% being singletons. V gene TRBV6-5 combines with J gene TRBJ2-7; 7 bases line up with TRBD1. This specimen was peripheral blood, taken 28 days after the second AZD1222 dose. The receptor's source is an adult who received the AZD1222 COVID-19 vaccine. CDR3 region: CATRTGAYEQYF. The CDR3 region has the DNA TGTGCCACGCGGACAGGCGCCTACGAGCAGTACTTC.